This TCR beta chain was identified during a study of T-cell memory formation after mild COVID-19. Study background: The TCR clusters were mostly specific to one donor.

Notes on the study in general: Clones that contracted from day 15 to 85 were balanced CD4/CD8, while later expanders leaned CD4+. Those CD4+ clones that contracted were mainly in CM and EM (CD8+ ones in EMRA). Prior to infection, memory already included some responding clones, suggesting cross-reactive memory joined.

Each CDR3 protein is one row after TCRdb ran MiXCR on the 5' RACE reads. Of about 140,000 distinct CDR3 sequences listed, 13% to 15% are singletons. The junction had 11 bases not matched to a gene; V was cut back by 3 bases and J by 6 bases. Germline V gene sequence: CDR1 SGDLS, CDR2 YYNGEE. The CDR3 is 15 amino acids. Concerning this clonotype: Its antigen remains unidentified.

The chain recombines TRBV9 with TRBJ1-2; 7 nucleotides agree with TRBD1. The sample was PBMCs or a T cell subset sorted from them (not recorded which). The receptor's source is an adult woman who had mild COVID-19 (a few samples of this study predate the infection). Cell type and time point are not known. This CDR3 is CASSATDTGVNGYTF. CDR3 DNA: TGTGCCAGCAGCGCCACTGATACAGGGGTAAATGGCTACACCTTC. The full variable domain, in which reference TRBV9 and TRBJ1-2 provide the parts outside the CDR3, is DSGVTQTPKHLITATGQRVTLRCSPRSGDLSVYWYQQSLDQGLQFLIQYYNGEERAKGNILERFSAQQFPDLHSELNLSSLELGDSALYFCASSATDTGVNGYTFGSGTRLTVV.